This T cell receptor (beta chain) emerged from a study of T cell responses to AZD1222 COVID-19 vaccine. Regarding the study as a whole: Donors were mostly white British, more females; clonal diversity possibly underestimated. Along spike, vaccine-associated CD4 TCRs were found throughout, with dominance at 160-218 and 743-854. At baseline, seropositivity was found in only 5 to 7 AZD1222 recipients.

Some clones are missing from TCRdb's copy, which holds only in-frame ones; the method was immunoSEQ multiplex PCR. The sample yields under 150,000 clones, just over 90% seen once. As regards this clone: As yet, its antigen is unknown.

CDR3 length equals 18 residues. CDR1 is LGHDT and CDR2 is YNNKEL in the germline V gene (reference sequence). V trimming: 2 bases; J trimming: 8 bases; junction bases outside the gene matches: 17. Sample: peripheral blood, taken on day 0 of AZD1222 vaccination. The J gene is TRBJ1-4, the V gene TRBV3-1 (or the pseudogene TRBV3-2); 7 bases align to TRBD1. This receptor was taken from an adult in good health. The CDR3 DNA sequence: TGTGCCAGCAGCCAAATTAAAAATGGGTGGACAGGAGGGGAAAAACTGTTTTTT. Translating it yields CASSQIKNGWTGGEKLFF.